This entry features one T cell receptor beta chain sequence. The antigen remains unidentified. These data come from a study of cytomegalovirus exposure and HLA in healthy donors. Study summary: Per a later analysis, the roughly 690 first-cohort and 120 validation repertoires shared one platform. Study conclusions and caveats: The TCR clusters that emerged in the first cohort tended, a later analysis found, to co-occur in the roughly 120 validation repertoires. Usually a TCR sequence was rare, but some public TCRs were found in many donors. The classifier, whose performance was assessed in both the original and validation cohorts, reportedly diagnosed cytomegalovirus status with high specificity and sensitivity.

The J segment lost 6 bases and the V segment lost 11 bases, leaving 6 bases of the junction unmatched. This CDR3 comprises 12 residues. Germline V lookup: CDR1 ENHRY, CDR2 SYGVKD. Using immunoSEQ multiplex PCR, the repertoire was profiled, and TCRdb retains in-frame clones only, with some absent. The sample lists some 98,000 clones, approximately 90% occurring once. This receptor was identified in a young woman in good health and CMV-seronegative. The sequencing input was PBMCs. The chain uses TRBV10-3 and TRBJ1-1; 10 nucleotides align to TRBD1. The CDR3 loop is CAAGQGVAEAFF. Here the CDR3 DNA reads TGTGCCGCCGGACAGGGGGTGGCTGAAGCTTTCTTT.